These T cell receptor beta chains were read from a single sample in a study of blood T cell repertoires in COVID-19. The repertoire was sequenced with immunoSEQ multiplex PCR; TCRdb's copy has only in-frame clones and lacks some. The sample lists around 310,000 clones, around 89% occurring once. Sequencing used PBMCs or T cells enriched from blood (not recorded which). These receptor sequences come from a woman aged 40 to 50 who had recovered from COVID-19. The CDR3 runs from the conserved cysteine through the conserved F or W. The order of the fields is D gene, J gene, clone size, V gene, CDR3 DNA, CDR3 protein. D genes are given only for firm matches. Not every row has a clone size; where given, it reads once, few, many or a size class.

d_gene: -; j_gene: TRBJ1-1; abundance: -; v_gene: TRBV2; CDR3nt: TGTGCCAGCAGTGTCGCGGGCTGGCGGAACACTGAAGCTTTCTTT; CDR3aa: CASSVAGWRNTEAFF
d_gene: -; j_gene: TRBJ2-7; abundance: -; v_gene: TRBV19; CDR3nt: TGTGCCAGTAGCCCCTATTTGACAGGCGCCTACGAGCAGTACTTC; CDR3aa: CASSPYLTGAYEQYF
d_gene: -; j_gene: TRBJ1-4; abundance: -; v_gene: TRBV19; CDR3nt: TGTGCCAGCAAAGGCCAGGGGACAACTAATGAAAAACTGTTTTTT; CDR3aa: CASKGQGTTNEKLFF
d_gene: TRBD1; j_gene: TRBJ2-1; abundance: -; v_gene: TRBV10-3; CDR3nt: TGTGCCATCAGTGAGGGACAGGGCGGTGAGCAGTTCTTC; CDR3aa: CAISEGQGGEQFF
d_gene: -; j_gene: TRBJ1-1; abundance: -; v_gene: TRBV29-1; CDR3nt: TGCAGCGTTCAGAACACTGAAGCTTTCTTT; CDR3aa: CSVQNTEAFF
d_gene: -; j_gene: TRBJ2-7; abundance: -; v_gene: TRBV5-1; CDR3nt: TGCGCCAGCAGTGGACAGAGCTACGAGCAGTACTTC; CDR3aa: CASSGQSYEQYF
d_gene: TRBD1; j_gene: TRBJ2-7; abundance: -; v_gene: TRBV29-1; CDR3nt: TGCAGCGTGGGACAGGGATGGGACGAGCAGTACTTC; CDR3aa: CSVGQGWDEQYF
d_gene: TRBD2; j_gene: TRBJ2-1; abundance: -; v_gene: TRBV27; CDR3nt: TGTGCCAGCAGTCCGCAGCGGGAGTTCCCCTACAATGAGCAGTTCTTC; CDR3aa: CASSPQREFPYNEQFF
d_gene: -; j_gene: TRBJ2-1; abundance: -; v_gene: TRBV5-6; CDR3nt: TGTGCCAGCAGCTCGGCCGCCGGGGGTGACAATGAGCAGTTCTTC; CDR3aa: CASSSAAGGDNEQFF
d_gene: -; j_gene: TRBJ2-7; abundance: -; v_gene: TRBV7-9; CDR3nt: TGTGCCAGCAGCTCAGGGGCCTCCTACGAGCAGTACTTC; CDR3aa: CASSSGASYEQYF
d_gene: -; j_gene: TRBJ1-2; abundance: -; v_gene: TRBV5-4; CDR3nt: TGTGCCAGCAGCTTGGTTGGGGCCAGGACGTTGGGCTACACCTTC; CDR3aa: CASSLVGARTLGYTF
d_gene: TRBD1; j_gene: TRBJ2-2; abundance: -; v_gene: TRBV2; CDR3nt: TGTGCCAGTAATACAGGGGGACCAACCGGGGAGCTGTTTTTT; CDR3aa: CASNTGGPTGELFF
d_gene: TRBD2; j_gene: TRBJ2-1; abundance: -; v_gene: TRBV27; CDR3nt: TGTGCCAGCAGTTTATATTGGGGCGGGGGGTCGTACGATGAGCAGTTCTTC; CDR3aa: CASSLYWGGGSYDEQFF
d_gene: -; j_gene: TRBJ1-4; abundance: -; v_gene: TRBV4-2; CDR3nt: TGTGCCAGCAGCCTCACAACCGGGACACCGACTACTAATGAAAAACTGTTTTTT; CDR3aa: CASSLTTGTPTTNEKLFF
d_gene: -; j_gene: TRBJ1-2; abundance: -; v_gene: TRBV5-1; CDR3nt: TGCGCCAGCAGCTTGGAGCTCGAGGGCTACACCTTC; CDR3aa: CASSLELEGYTF
d_gene: -; j_gene: TRBJ2-5; abundance: -; v_gene: TRBV6-5; CDR3nt: TGTGCCAGCAGTTACTCGGTTGCAAGCGAGACCCAGTACTTC; CDR3aa: CASSYSVASETQYF
d_gene: -; j_gene: TRBJ1-2; abundance: -; v_gene: TRBV5-6; CDR3nt: TGTGCCAGCAGCCCGGTCGAAAACTATGGCTACACCTTC; CDR3aa: CASSPVENYGYTF
d_gene: TRBD1; j_gene: TRBJ2-7; abundance: -; v_gene: TRBV4-3; CDR3nt: TGCGCCAGCAGCCAGAGAATACAAGGGACAGGGGAGAACTACGAGCAGTACTTC; CDR3aa: CASSQRIQGTGENYEQYF
d_gene: TRBD1; j_gene: TRBJ1-2; abundance: -; v_gene: TRBV30; CDR3nt: TGTGCCTGGAGGAGAGGACAGGCGATAAACTATGGCTACACCTTC; CDR3aa: CAWRRGQAINYGYTF
d_gene: TRBD2; j_gene: TRBJ2-1; abundance: -; v_gene: TRBV7-3; CDR3nt: TGTGCCAGCAGCCCCGAGCGGGGGGGCCGTAATGAGCAGTTCTTC; CDR3aa: CASSPERGGRNEQFF
d_gene: -; j_gene: TRBJ1-1; abundance: -; v_gene: TRBV3-1/TRBV3-2; CDR3nt: TGTGCCAGCAGCCAGGCAACAGGGTTCACTGAAGCTTTCTTT; CDR3aa: CASSQATGFTEAFF
d_gene: -; j_gene: TRBJ1-1; abundance: -; v_gene: TRBV5-4; CDR3nt: TGTGCCAGCAGACCGCAGGGTTGGACTGAAGCTTTCTTT; CDR3aa: CASRPQGWTEAFF
d_gene: -; j_gene: TRBJ1-5; abundance: -; v_gene: TRBV7-2; CDR3nt: TGTGCCAGCAGCTCCAACCGGGGGGCGAATCAGCCCCAGCATTTT; CDR3aa: CASSSNRGANQPQHF
d_gene: TRBD2; j_gene: TRBJ2-7; abundance: -; v_gene: TRBV7-6; CDR3nt: TGTGCCAGCAGCGCCCGACTAGCGGGTGGATACGAGCAGTACTTC; CDR3aa: CASSARLAGGYEQYF
d_gene: -; j_gene: TRBJ1-4; abundance: -; v_gene: TRBV28; CDR3nt: TGTGCCAGCAGTCTTTTACCCCCGGGACACCAGAATGAAAAACTGTTTTTT; CDR3aa: CASSLLPPGHQNEKLFF
d_gene: TRBD2; j_gene: TRBJ2-7; abundance: -; v_gene: TRBV28; CDR3nt: TGTGCCAGCAGTTTCCGGGGGGGAAACTACGAGCAGTACTTC; CDR3aa: CASSFRGGNYEQYF
d_gene: TRBD1; j_gene: TRBJ2-2; abundance: -; v_gene: TRBV4-2; CDR3nt: TGTGCCAGCAGCCAGGGGACAGGGACTTATCCCGGGGAGCTGTTTTTT; CDR3aa: CASSQGTGTYPGELFF
d_gene: -; j_gene: TRBJ1-2; abundance: -; v_gene: TRBV30; CDR3nt: TGTGCCTGGGGCGAGGGCCTCTATGGCTACACCTTC; CDR3aa: CAWGEGLYGYTF
d_gene: -; j_gene: TRBJ2-3; abundance: -; v_gene: TRBV5-1; CDR3nt: TGCGCCAGCAGCTTGGGACAGGGAGGTTCAGATACGCAGTATTTT; CDR3aa: CASSLGQGGSDTQYF
d_gene: TRBD2; j_gene: TRBJ2-3; abundance: -; v_gene: TRBV9; CDR3nt: TGTGCCAGCAGCGTAGTTGGCGGGAGTCTGTCAGATACGCAGTATTTT; CDR3aa: CASSVVGGSLSDTQYF
d_gene: -; j_gene: TRBJ2-7; abundance: -; v_gene: TRBV12-3/TRBV12-4; CDR3nt: TGTGCCAGCCGGGGATCTTCATCCTACGAGCAGTACTTC; CDR3aa: CASRGSSSYEQYF
d_gene: TRBD1; j_gene: TRBJ2-7; abundance: -; v_gene: TRBV6-5; CDR3nt: TGTGCCAGCAGTCTGGGGACAGGGTTGTACGAGCAGTACTTC; CDR3aa: CASSLGTGLYEQYF
d_gene: TRBD2; j_gene: TRBJ2-7; abundance: -; v_gene: TRBV7-8; CDR3nt: TGTGCCAGCAGCTTAGGTACCCCCTACGGGAGGGCCCAAGAGCAGTACTTC; CDR3aa: CASSLGTPYGRAQEQYF
d_gene: -; j_gene: TRBJ2-5; abundance: -; v_gene: TRBV4-1; CDR3nt: TGCGCCAGCAGCCGAGACGGCGGCTACCAAGAGACCCAGTACTTC; CDR3aa: CASSRDGGYQETQYF
d_gene: TRBD1; j_gene: TRBJ1-5; abundance: -; v_gene: TRBV4-1; CDR3nt: TGCGCCAGCAGCACCCGACAGGGCCCTAATCAGCCCCAGCATTTT; CDR3aa: CASSTRQGPNQPQHF
d_gene: -; j_gene: TRBJ1-5; abundance: -; v_gene: TRBV5-3; CDR3nt: TGTGCCAGAAGCTTGGCTAGGGGCCTCAATCAGCCCCAGCATTTT; CDR3aa: CARSLARGLNQPQHF
d_gene: TRBD2; j_gene: TRBJ2-2; abundance: -; v_gene: TRBV9; CDR3nt: TGTGCCAGCAGCCCTAATATACGCGCTAGCGGGGGGGCGTCCGGGGAGCTGTTTTTT; CDR3aa: CASSPNIRASGGASGELFF
d_gene: -; j_gene: TRBJ1-2; abundance: -; v_gene: TRBV11-2; CDR3nt: TGTGCCAGCAGCCCCATCGGGTATGGCTACACCTTC; CDR3aa: CASSPIGYGYTF
d_gene: -; j_gene: TRBJ2-4; abundance: -; v_gene: TRBV21-1; CDR3nt: TGTGCCAGCAGCACCGGACTAGCGGGAAATAAAAACATTCAGTACTTC; CDR3aa: CASSTGLAGNKNIQYF
d_gene: TRBD2; j_gene: TRBJ2-3; abundance: -; v_gene: TRBV2; CDR3nt: TGTGCCAGCAGGGCCCTAGCGGGGGCCCAGGGGGGCACAGATACGCAGTATTTT; CDR3aa: CASRALAGAQGGTDTQYF
d_gene: TRBD1; j_gene: TRBJ2-1; abundance: -; v_gene: TRBV2; CDR3nt: TGTGCCAGCAAGCGGACAGGGTTTAACAATGAGCAGTTCTTC; CDR3aa: CASKRTGFNNEQFF
d_gene: -; j_gene: TRBJ1-5; abundance: once; v_gene: TRBV6-6; CDR3nt: TGTGCCAGCAGTTACGTAGCAGAGCATCAGCCCCAGCATTTT; CDR3aa: CASSYVAEHQPQHF
d_gene: TRBD1; j_gene: TRBJ1-2; abundance: -; v_gene: TRBV28; CDR3nt: TGTGCCAGCAGTTTGGCCGGGACAGTTTATGGCTACACCTTC; CDR3aa: CASSLAGTVYGYTF
d_gene: -; j_gene: TRBJ2-1; abundance: -; v_gene: TRBV4-1; CDR3nt: TGCGCCAGCAGCCAAGTAGGGGATGGTGTTGATGAGCAGTTCTTC; CDR3aa: CASSQVGDGVDEQFF